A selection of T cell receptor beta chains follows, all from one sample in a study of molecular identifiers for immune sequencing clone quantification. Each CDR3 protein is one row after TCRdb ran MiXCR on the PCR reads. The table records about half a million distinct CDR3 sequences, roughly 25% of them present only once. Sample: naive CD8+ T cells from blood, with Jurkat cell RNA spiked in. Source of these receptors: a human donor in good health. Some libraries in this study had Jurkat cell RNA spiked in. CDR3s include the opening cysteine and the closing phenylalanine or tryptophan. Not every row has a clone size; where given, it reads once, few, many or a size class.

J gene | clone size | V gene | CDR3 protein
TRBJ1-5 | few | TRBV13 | CASSLRGRNQPQHF
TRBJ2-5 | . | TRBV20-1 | CSATKGTSGRQETQYF
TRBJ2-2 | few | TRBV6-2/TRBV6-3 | CASTDRSGELFF
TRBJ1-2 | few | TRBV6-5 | CASSYGPYIDGYTF
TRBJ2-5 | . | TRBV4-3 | CAGSQDPGGSPGTQYF
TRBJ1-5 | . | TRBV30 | CAWSSGDNQPQHF
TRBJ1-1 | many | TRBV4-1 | CASSQAGGPFEAFF
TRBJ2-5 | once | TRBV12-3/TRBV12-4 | CASSPGTRGETQYF
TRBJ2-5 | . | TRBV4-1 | CASSQPPQGYQETQYF
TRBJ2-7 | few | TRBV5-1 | CASSLGTREYNPYEQYF
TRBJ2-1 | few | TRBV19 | CATWGQGMNNEQFF
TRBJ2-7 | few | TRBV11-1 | CASSFSSGEVLYEQYF
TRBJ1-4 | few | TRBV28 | CASSLRRVREKLFF
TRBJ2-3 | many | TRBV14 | CASSRRKQGFTDTQYF
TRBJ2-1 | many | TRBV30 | CAWSGTSGRLEQFF
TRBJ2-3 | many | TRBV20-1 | CSAPDEDRHTDTQYF
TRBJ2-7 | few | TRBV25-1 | CASSEYGDYEQYF
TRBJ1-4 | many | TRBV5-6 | CASSLNTGSVFF
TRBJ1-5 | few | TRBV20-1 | CSARGDRGISNQPQHF
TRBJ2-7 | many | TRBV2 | CASSEEAELYEQYF
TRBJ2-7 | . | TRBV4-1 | CASSQVRGVAYEQYF
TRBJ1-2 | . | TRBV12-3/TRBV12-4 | CASSLGWQTYGYTF
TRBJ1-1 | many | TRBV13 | CASSLRGDVAEAFF
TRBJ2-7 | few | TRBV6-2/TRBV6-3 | CASSTGQASYEQYF
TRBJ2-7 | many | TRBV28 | CASSFSWTALGYEQYF
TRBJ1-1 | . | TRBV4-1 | CASSQSPGGADEAFF
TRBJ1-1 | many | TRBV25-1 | CASSKTGGATEAFF
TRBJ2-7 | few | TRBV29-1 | CSVEALEGSYEQYF
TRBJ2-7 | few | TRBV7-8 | CASSPCGRVYEQYF
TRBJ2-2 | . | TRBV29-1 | CSVEPGSRTGELFF
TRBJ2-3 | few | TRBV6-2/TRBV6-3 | CASSYVRYTDTQYF
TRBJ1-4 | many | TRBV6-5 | CASSYSGSRGVTNEKLFF
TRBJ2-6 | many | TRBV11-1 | CASSSDRGSSGANVLTF
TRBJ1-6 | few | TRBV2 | CASSEAHVTSYNSPLHF
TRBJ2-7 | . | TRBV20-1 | CSAAERALLAASSYEQYF
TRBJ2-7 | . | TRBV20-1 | CSARDPNTGGMYEQYF
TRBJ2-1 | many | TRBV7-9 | CASSLSSSGYNEQFF
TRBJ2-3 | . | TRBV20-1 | CSAPPGTSGNPSTDTQYF
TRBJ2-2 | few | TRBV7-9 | CASSLIWNTGELFF
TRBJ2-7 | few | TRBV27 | CASSLNPSGTEQYF
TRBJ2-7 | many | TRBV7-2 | CASSFSGGPYEQYF
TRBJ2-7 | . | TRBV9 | CASSPSGGVGEQYF
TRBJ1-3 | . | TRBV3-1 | CAGSARTGTLSGNTIYF
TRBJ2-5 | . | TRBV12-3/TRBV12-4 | CASTGGETQYF
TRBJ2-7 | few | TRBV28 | CASSFRSGGDEQYF
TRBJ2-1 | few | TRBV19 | CASTTLAGGFDEQFF